This T cell receptor beta chain was sequenced during a study of cytomegalovirus exposure and HLA in healthy donors. Primers included in the PCR were 60 Vbeta and 13 Jbeta primers. Repertoires were generated with immunoSEQ multiplex PCR, while TCRdb's copy carries only in-frame clones and drops some. The specimen's table records about 130,000 clones. With 7 bases removed from V and 0 bases from J, the gap between germline ends came to 13 bases. The length of the CDR3 is 14 residues. Per germline, CDR1 SNHLY and CDR2 FYNNEI. Study-wide results and caveats: A highly shared variant cluster was judged a likely technical artifact. For TCR beta chains, V- and J-gene trimming was later linked to a missense DCLRE1C variant. Whilst most TCR sequences proved rare, a subset of public TCRs occurred across many donors. At a 0.05 false discovery rate, a later analysis found 18,000 or so TCR beta sequences to be associated with HLA alleles.

As to this clone: Its target is not known.

Sequenced material: PBMCs. The chain joins TRBV2 to TRBJ2-7; a weak D match, TRBD1 (6 bases). The source of this sequence is a woman in her sixties or seventies in good health and CMV-seronegative. CDR3 nucleotides: TGTGCCAGCAAGGGGGTTAGGAGCTCCTACGAGCAGTACTTC. Translated, it gives CASKGVRSSYEQYF.